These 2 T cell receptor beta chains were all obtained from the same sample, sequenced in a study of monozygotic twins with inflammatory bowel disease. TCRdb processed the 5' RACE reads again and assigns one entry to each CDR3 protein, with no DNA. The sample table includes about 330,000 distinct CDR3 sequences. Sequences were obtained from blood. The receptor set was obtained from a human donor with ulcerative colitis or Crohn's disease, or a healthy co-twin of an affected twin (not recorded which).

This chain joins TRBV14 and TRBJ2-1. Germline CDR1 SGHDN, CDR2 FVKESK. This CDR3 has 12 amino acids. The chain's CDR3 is CASSQVAYRQFF.

The CDR3 sequence: CSVVLGPLAGGRNEQFF. This sequence joins TRBV29-1 and TRBJ2-1; the TCRdb call, TRBD2, lacks DNA for checking. Looked up from germline, CDR1 is SQVTM and CDR2 is ANQGSEA. The CDR3 is 17 residues long.